These T cell receptor beta chains were read from a single sample in a study of blood T cell repertoires in COVID-19. The method was immunoSEQ multiplex PCR; TCRdb's version includes in-frame clones alone and lacks a portion of them. Of about 98,000 clones listed, about 90% were seen once; the top ten hold 4% to 5%. Sequencing was carried out using peripheral blood. The receptors were gathered from a man between 65 and 85 years old with acute or convalescent COVID-19. CDR3s include the opening cysteine and the closing phenylalanine or tryptophan. A D gene is named only where the DNA matches it firmly. Only some rows state a clone size, as once, few, many or a class for expanded clones.

CDR3 protein: CASTTTPGQGYGYTF
CDR3 DNA: TGTGCCAGCACCACCACTCCGGGACAGGGATATGGCTACACCTTC
D gene: TRBD1
clone size: NA
J gene: TRBJ1-2
V gene: TRBV2

CDR3 protein: CASSQTHQGALGGYTF
CDR3 DNA: TGTGCCAGCAGCCAGACTCATCAGGGGGCCCTTGGTGGCTACACCTTC
D gene: TRBD1
clone size: once
J gene: TRBJ1-2
V gene: TRBV3-1/TRBV3-2

CDR3 protein: CASSRATNEKLFF
CDR3 DNA: TGCGCCAGCAGCCGCGCAACTAATGAAAAACTGTTTTTT
D gene: NA
clone size: NA
J gene: TRBJ1-4
V gene: TRBV5-1

CDR3 protein: CASSTFGALSTNEKLFF
CDR3 DNA: TGTGCCAGCAGTACCTTTGGGGCATTATCAACTAATGAAAAACTGTTTTTT
D gene: NA
clone size: NA
J gene: TRBJ1-4
V gene: TRBV28

CDR3 protein: CASSESGPRGNSPLHF
CDR3 DNA: TGTGCCAGCAGTGAGTCTGGGCCCCGGGGGAATTCACCCCTCCACTTT
D gene: NA
clone size: NA
J gene: TRBJ1-6
V gene: TRBV6-1

CDR3 protein: CASSPLWRGTNEKLFF
CDR3 DNA: TGTGCCAGCAGCCCCTTATGGAGGGGCACTAATGAAAAACTGTTTTTT
D gene: NA
clone size: NA
J gene: TRBJ1-4
V gene: TRBV28

CDR3 protein: CASSLAGTGGLTYEQYF
CDR3 DNA: TGTGCCAGCAGTCTAGCCGGGACAGGGGGCTTAACCTACGAGCAGTACTTC
D gene: TRBD1
clone size: NA
J gene: TRBJ2-7
V gene: TRBV7-9

CDR3 protein: CASSHFGAGNEKLFF
CDR3 DNA: TGTGCCAGCAGCCACTTCGGAGCGGGGAATGAAAAACTGTTTTTT
D gene: NA
clone size: NA
J gene: TRBJ1-4
V gene: TRBV3-1/TRBV3-2

CDR3 protein: CASSSRVAGEYEQYF
CDR3 DNA: TGTGCCAGCAGCTCCCGGGTAGCGGGTGAATACGAGCAGTACTTC
D gene: TRBD2
clone size: NA
J gene: TRBJ2-7
V gene: TRBV11-2

CDR3 protein: CASSPDWILNEQFF
CDR3 DNA: TGTGCCAGCAGCCCGGACTGGATCCTAAATGAGCAGTTCTTC
D gene: NA
clone size: NA
J gene: TRBJ2-1
V gene: TRBV7-9

CDR3 protein: CASSARQGRNYGYTF
CDR3 DNA: TGTGCCAGCAGCGCCCGACAGGGAAGGAACTATGGCTACACCTTC
D gene: TRBD1
clone size: once
J gene: TRBJ1-2
V gene: TRBV13

CDR3 protein: CASRVQGAGEKLFF
CDR3 DNA: TGTGCCAGCAGAGTACAGGGGGCTGGGGAAAAACTGTTTTTT
D gene: TRBD1
clone size: once
J gene: TRBJ1-4
V gene: TRBV2

CDR3 protein: CASSLRQGMNTEAFF
CDR3 DNA: TGTGCCAGCAGCCTTAGACAGGGCATGAACACTGAAGCTTTCTTT
D gene: TRBD1
clone size: NA
J gene: TRBJ1-1
V gene: TRBV5-6

CDR3 protein: CASSQGAANYGYTF
CDR3 DNA: TGTGCCAGCAGCCAAGGGGCAGCTAACTATGGCTACACCTTC
D gene: NA
clone size: NA
J gene: TRBJ1-2
V gene: TRBV3-1/TRBV3-2

CDR3 protein: CASSSRDRGHGYTF
CDR3 DNA: TGTGCCAGCAGCTCCCGGGACAGGGGCCATGGCTACACCTTC
D gene: TRBD1
clone size: NA
J gene: TRBJ1-2
V gene: TRBV5-4

CDR3 protein: CASSVGQGAPLHF
CDR3 DNA: TGTGCCAGCAGCGTAGGACAGGGGGCCCCCCTCCACTTT
D gene: TRBD1
clone size: NA
J gene: TRBJ1-6
V gene: TRBV9

CDR3 protein: CASNTGDGYTF
CDR3 DNA: TGTGCCAGCAATACAGGGGATGGCTACACCTTC
D gene: TRBD1
clone size: NA
J gene: TRBJ1-2
V gene: TRBV2

CDR3 protein: CASSPRGPNTEAFF
CDR3 DNA: TGTGCCAGCTCACCCAGGGGCCCTAACACTGAAGCTTTCTTT
D gene: NA
clone size: NA
J gene: TRBJ1-1
V gene: TRBV18

CDR3 protein: CASSIQRAASWGTDTQYF
CDR3 DNA: TGTGCCAGTAGTATACAGAGGGCAGCCTCGTGGGGCACAGATACGCAGTATTTT
D gene: NA
clone size: NA
J gene: TRBJ2-3
V gene: TRBV19

CDR3 protein: CASSIGTSGSDTQYF
CDR3 DNA: TGTGCCAGTAGTATAGGTACTAGCGGGTCGGATACGCAGTATTTT
D gene: TRBD2
clone size: NA
J gene: TRBJ2-3
V gene: TRBV19

CDR3 protein: CASSFSGGAFGELFF
CDR3 DNA: TGCGCCAGCAGCTTTAGCGGGGGGGCCTTCGGGGAGCTGTTTTTT
D gene: TRBD2
clone size: NA
J gene: TRBJ2-2
V gene: TRBV5-1

CDR3 protein: CASRTGQGPGELFF
CDR3 DNA: TGCGCCAGCAGGACAGGACAGGGGCCGGGGGAGCTGTTTTTT
D gene: TRBD1
clone size: NA
J gene: TRBJ2-2
V gene: TRBV5-1

CDR3 protein: CASSFLGQGATEAFF
CDR3 DNA: TGCGCCAGCAGCTTTCTGGGACAGGGGGCCACTGAAGCTTTCTTT
D gene: TRBD1
clone size: NA
J gene: TRBJ1-1
V gene: TRBV5-1

CDR3 protein: CSARQGGYTF
CDR3 DNA: TGCAGTGCTAGACAGGGAGGCTACACCTTC
D gene: NA
clone size: NA
J gene: TRBJ1-2
V gene: TRBV20-1

CDR3 protein: CASSLESGFNNSPLHF
CDR3 DNA: TGCGCCAGCAGCTTGGAGTCGGGGTTTAATAATTCACCCCTCCACTTT
D gene: NA
clone size: NA
J gene: TRBJ1-6
V gene: TRBV5-1

CDR3 protein: CASSYQGLAGMQNIQYF
CDR3 DNA: TGTGCCAGCAGTTATCAAGGACTAGCGGGGATGCAAAACATTCAGTACTTC
D gene: TRBD2
clone size: NA
J gene: TRBJ2-4
V gene: TRBV2

CDR3 protein: CASSQGQMNTEAFF
CDR3 DNA: TGTGCCAGCAGCCAAGGTCAGATGAACACTGAAGCTTTCTTT
D gene: NA
clone size: NA
J gene: TRBJ1-1
V gene: TRBV3-1/TRBV3-2

CDR3 protein: CASSIGSLAGLQETQYF
CDR3 DNA: TGTGCCAGTAGTATAGGTTCACTAGCGGGGCTACAAGAGACCCAGTACTTC
D gene: TRBD2
clone size: NA
J gene: TRBJ2-5
V gene: TRBV19

CDR3 protein: CASSLAGTTYEQYF
CDR3 DNA: TGCGCCAGCAGCTTGGCGGGGACAACCTACGAGCAGTACTTC
D gene: NA
clone size: NA
J gene: TRBJ2-7
V gene: TRBV5-1

CDR3 protein: CASSRQGSYNEQFF
CDR3 DNA: TGCGCCAGCAGCCGGCAGGGTTCCTACAATGAGCAGTTCTTC
D gene: NA
clone size: NA
J gene: TRBJ2-1
V gene: TRBV5-1

CDR3 protein: CASSTDRGEQFF
CDR3 DNA: TGTGCCAGCAGTACAGACAGAGGTGAGCAGTTCTTC
D gene: NA
clone size: few
J gene: TRBJ2-1
V gene: TRBV6-5

CDR3 protein: CASSPRGPLTWVVGYTF
CDR3 DNA: TGCGCCAGCAGCCCCAGAGGCCCGCTTACTTGGGTGGTGGGCTACACCTTC
D gene: NA
clone size: NA
J gene: TRBJ1-2
V gene: TRBV10-1

CDR3 protein: CASTPLGVNTEAFF
CDR3 DNA: TGTGCCAGCACCCCGTTAGGGGTGAACACTGAAGCTTTCTTT
D gene: NA
clone size: few
J gene: TRBJ1-1
V gene: TRBV6-2/TRBV6-3

CDR3 protein: CASSDGVLSDGYTF
CDR3 DNA: TGTGCCAGCAGCGACGGGGTCCTTAGCGATGGCTACACCTTC
D gene: NA
clone size: NA
J gene: TRBJ1-2
V gene: TRBV2

CDR3 protein: CASSLVAGQSTDTQYF
CDR3 DNA: TGTGCCAGCAGCTTAGTTGCAGGACAGAGCACAGATACGCAGTATTTT
D gene: NA
clone size: NA
J gene: TRBJ2-3
V gene: TRBV7-8

CDR3 protein: CASSLDSGLYGYTF
CDR3 DNA: TGTGCCAGCAGCCTAGACAGTGGTCTCTATGGCTACACCTTC
D gene: NA
clone size: NA
J gene: TRBJ1-2
V gene: TRBV28

CDR3 protein: CASSLGQGKETQYF
CDR3 DNA: TGTGCCAGCAGTTTAGGACAGGGGAAAGAGACCCAGTACTTC
D gene: TRBD1
clone size: NA
J gene: TRBJ2-5
V gene: TRBV27

CDR3 protein: CASSIPGQGIQPQHF
CDR3 DNA: TGTGCCAGTAGTATCCCGGGACAGGGGATTCAGCCCCAGCATTTT
D gene: TRBD1
clone size: NA
J gene: TRBJ1-5
V gene: TRBV19

CDR3 protein: CASSAGVNTEAFF
CDR3 DNA: TGTGCCAGCAGCGCGGGGGTGAACACTGAAGCTTTCTTT
D gene: NA
clone size: many
J gene: TRBJ1-1
V gene: TRBV9

CDR3 protein: CASSEGPGDTNYGYTF
CDR3 DNA: TGTGCCAGCAGTGAAGGACCTGGGGACACAAACTATGGCTACACCTTC
D gene: NA
clone size: NA
J gene: TRBJ1-2
V gene: TRBV6-1

CDR3 protein: CASNSGGPNTDTQYF
CDR3 DNA: TGCGCCAGCAACAGCGGGGGGCCCAACACAGATACGCAGTATTTT
D gene: TRBD2
clone size: NA
J gene: TRBJ2-3
V gene: TRBV5-1

CDR3 protein: CASSMSGTGGITDTQYF
CDR3 DNA: TGTGCCAGTAGTATGAGCGGGACAGGGGGCATCACAGATACGCAGTATTTT
D gene: TRBD1
clone size: NA
J gene: TRBJ2-3
V gene: TRBV19

CDR3 protein: CASQISNQPQHF
CDR3 DNA: TGTGCCAGCCAGATTTCCAATCAGCCCCAGCATTTT
D gene: NA
clone size: NA
J gene: TRBJ1-5
V gene: TRBV28

CDR3 protein: CASSWGGSYNEQFF
CDR3 DNA: TGTGCCAGCAGTTGGGGGGGCTCCTACAATGAGCAGTTCTTC
D gene: TRBD2
clone size: few
J gene: TRBJ2-1
V gene: TRBV28

CDR3 protein: CASGQGVGETQYF
CDR3 DNA: TGTGCCTCAGGGCAGGGGGTAGGTGAGACCCAGTACTTC
D gene: TRBD1
clone size: NA
J gene: TRBJ2-5
V gene: TRBV27

CDR3 protein: CASNEGTYGNTIYF
CDR3 DNA: TGTGCCAGCAACGAAGGGACTTATGGAAACACCATATATTTT
D gene: NA
clone size: NA
J gene: TRBJ1-3
V gene: TRBV9

CDR3 protein: CATSRDLGRGGANEQFF
CDR3 DNA: TGTGCCACCAGCAGAGATCTCGGGCGCGGGGGGGCCAATGAGCAGTTCTTC
D gene: TRBD2
clone size: NA
J gene: TRBJ2-1
V gene: TRBV15

CDR3 protein: CASSEPRLAGRTDTQYF
CDR3 DNA: TGTGCCAGCAGTGAACCAAGACTAGCGGGACGCACAGATACGCAGTATTTT
D gene: TRBD2
clone size: NA
J gene: TRBJ2-3
V gene: TRBV2

CDR3 protein: CATSDFGQREAFF
CDR3 DNA: TGTGCCACCAGTGACTTCGGACAGAGGGAAGCTTTCTTT
D gene: NA
clone size: NA
J gene: TRBJ1-1
V gene: TRBV24-1

CDR3 protein: CASSISFGGASGNTIYF
CDR3 DNA: TGTGCCAGTAGTATTAGCTTTGGGGGCGCCTCTGGAAACACCATATATTTT
D gene: NA
clone size: NA
J gene: TRBJ1-3
V gene: TRBV19

CDR3 protein: CASSLGQRNEKLFF
CDR3 DNA: TGTGCCAGCAGCCTTGGACAGCGTAATGAAAAACTGTTTTTT
D gene: NA
clone size: NA
J gene: TRBJ1-4
V gene: TRBV5-5

CDR3 protein: CASSGDGGHTDTQYF
CDR3 DNA: TGCGCCAGCAGCGGGGACGGGGGGCACACAGATACGCAGTATTTT
D gene: NA
clone size: NA
J gene: TRBJ2-3
V gene: TRBV5-1